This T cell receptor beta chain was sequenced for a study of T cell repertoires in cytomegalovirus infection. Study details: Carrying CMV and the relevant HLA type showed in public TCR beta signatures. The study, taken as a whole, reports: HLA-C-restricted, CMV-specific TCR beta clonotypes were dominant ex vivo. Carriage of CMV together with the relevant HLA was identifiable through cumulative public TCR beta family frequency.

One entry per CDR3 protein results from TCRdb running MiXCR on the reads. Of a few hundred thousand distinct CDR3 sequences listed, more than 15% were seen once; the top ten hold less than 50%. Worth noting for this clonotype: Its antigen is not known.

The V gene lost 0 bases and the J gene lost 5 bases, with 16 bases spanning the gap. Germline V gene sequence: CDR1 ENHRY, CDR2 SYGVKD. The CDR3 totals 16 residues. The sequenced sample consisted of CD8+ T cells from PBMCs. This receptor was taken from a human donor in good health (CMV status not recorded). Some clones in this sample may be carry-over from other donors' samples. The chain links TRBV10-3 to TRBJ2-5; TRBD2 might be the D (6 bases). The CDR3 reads CAISESKSGVLETQYF. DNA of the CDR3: TGTGCCATCAGTGAGTCGAAATCGGGGGTTTTGGAGACCCAGTACTTC.